This TCR beta chain was recorded in a study of T cell changes during pregnancy in multiple sclerosis. The method was immunoSEQ multiplex PCR; TCRdb's version includes in-frame clones alone and lacks a portion of them. The profile shows 30,000 to 40,000 clones, about 89% of them singletons. V lost 4 bases, J lost 2 bases, and 9 bases stayed unmatched. The CDR3 spans 16 residues. Germline CDR1 reads SGHKS; CDR2 reads YYEKEE (reference sequence). The starting material was CD4+ T cells from peripheral blood mononuclear cells, obtained in the third trimester of pregnancy. V is TRBV5-5 and J is TRBJ2-7; TRBD1 matches at 10 bases. This sequence was found in a female donor in good health, enrolled as a control in a pregnancy study. The chain's CDR3 is CASSLLGQGGPYEQYF. The CDR3 coding sequence is TGTGCCAGCAGCCTCCTAGGACAGGGGGGCCCCTACGAGCAGTACTTC.